The rows below give T cell receptor beta chains drawn from one sample of a study of blood T cell repertoires in COVID-19. TCRdb's copy holds only in-frame clones and misses some; the assay was immunoSEQ multiplex PCR. Of approximately 170,000 clones listed, approximately 80% are singletons. Sequencing used PBMCs or T cells enriched from blood (not recorded which). These receptors all come from a man between 50 and 59 years old who had recovered from COVID-19. Both conserved end residues are part of each CDR3. Fields, in order: J gene, V gene, D gene, clone size, CDR3 protein. D genes are given only for firm matches. Some rows have no size entry. The others give once, few or many, or a class for an expanded clone.

>TRBJ2-2|TRBV30|NA|NA
CAWSVRRNGELFF
>TRBJ2-2|TRBV7-3|TRBD1|NA
CASSNRDRGSGELFF
>TRBJ1-4|TRBV7-3|TRBD1|NA
CATRDRVREKLFF
>TRBJ1-5|TRBV27|TRBD1|NA
CASSLFSGGPQPQHF
>TRBJ1-3|TRBV3-1/TRBV3-2|TRBD1|NA
CASSRGTGGHTIYF
>TRBJ1-1|TRBV10-3|NA|NA
CAISPRQVNTEAFF
>TRBJ2-5|TRBV4-2|TRBD2|many
CASSQDGPGGETQYF
>TRBJ2-5|TRBV24-1|TRBD1|NA
CATQTGYQETQYF
>TRBJ2-7|TRBV28|NA|NA
CASRSSDSPYEQYF
>TRBJ1-5|TRBV6-2/TRBV6-3|NA|NA
CASSSQGGSNQPQHF
>TRBJ2-3|TRBV5-1|TRBD1|NA
CASCRDSHRLVGTDTQYF
>TRBJ1-4|TRBV21-1|NA|NA
CASSKGGQGANHATNEKLFF
>TRBJ2-7|TRBV4-3|TRBD1|NA
CASSQDRAFPEQYF
>TRBJ1-5|TRBV19|TRBD1|NA
CASSMGTGGRRGNQPQHF
>TRBJ2-7|TRBV9|NA|NA
CASSVAPDSYYEQYF
>TRBJ2-7|TRBV7-8|NA|NA
CASSLGPRSYEQYF
>TRBJ1-1|TRBV10-1|NA|few
CASSYTPGTEAFF
>TRBJ1-1|TRBV23-1|NA|NA
CASSQSGGDNRSWTEAFF
>TRBJ1-6|TRBV2|TRBD1|NA
CASSIGQVNSPLHF
>TRBJ1-1|TRBV5-5|TRBD1|NA
CASSMKPGQGFKLVSEAFF
>TRBJ2-3|TRBV3-1/TRBV3-2|TRBD2|few
CASSPTSGGADTQYF
>TRBJ2-7|TRBV6-5|NA|NA
CASSYPLRGTYEQYF
>TRBJ1-1|TRBV11-3|TRBD1|few
CASSLVGQGGTEAFF
>TRBJ1-6|TRBV19|NA|few
CASSLLNSPLHF
>TRBJ1-1|TRBV25-1|NA|NA
CASSWNRGADTEAFF
>TRBJ2-1|TRBV9|NA|once
CASRGAGNEQFF
>TRBJ2-7|TRBV10-1|TRBD1|NA
CASSVPRSGQVLRKGEQYF
>TRBJ2-5|TRBV28|NA|NA
CASTQGLRETQYF
>TRBJ1-1|TRBV18|NA|NA
CASSPLQETEAFF
>TRBJ2-6|TRBV3-1/TRBV3-2|NA|NA
CASSQTGANVLTF
>TRBJ1-1|TRBV6-5|NA|NA
CASSYSARGNTEAFF
>TRBJ1-5|TRBV2|NA|NA
CASSRGEGQPQHF
>TRBJ2-7|TRBV24-1|NA|NA
CATPGSRRRWHQEPEQYF
>TRBJ2-5|TRBV7-9|NA|NA
CASSRGRAASRETQYF